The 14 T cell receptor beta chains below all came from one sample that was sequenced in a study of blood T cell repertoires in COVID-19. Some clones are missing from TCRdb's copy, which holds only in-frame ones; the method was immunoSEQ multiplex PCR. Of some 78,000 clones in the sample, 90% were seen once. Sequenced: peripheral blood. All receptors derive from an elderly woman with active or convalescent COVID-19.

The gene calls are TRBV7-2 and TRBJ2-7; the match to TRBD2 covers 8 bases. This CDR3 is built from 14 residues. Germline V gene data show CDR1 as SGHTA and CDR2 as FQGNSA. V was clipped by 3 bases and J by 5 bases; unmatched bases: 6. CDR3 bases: TGTGCCAGCAGCTTCCCGGGAGGGAATGACGAGCAGTACTTC. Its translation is CASSFPGGNDEQYF.

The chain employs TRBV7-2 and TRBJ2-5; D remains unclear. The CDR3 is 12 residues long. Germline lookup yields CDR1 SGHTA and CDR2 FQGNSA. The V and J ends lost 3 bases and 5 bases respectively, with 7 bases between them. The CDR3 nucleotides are TGTGCCAGCAGCTTTTCGAGGGAGACCCAGTACTTC. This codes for CASSFSRETQYF.

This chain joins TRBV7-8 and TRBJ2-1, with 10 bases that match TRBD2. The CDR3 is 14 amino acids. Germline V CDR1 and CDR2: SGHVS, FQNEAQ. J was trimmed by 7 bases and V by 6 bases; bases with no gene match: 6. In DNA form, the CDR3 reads TGTGCCAGCAGGGAGCGGGAGGGCTCTAATGAGCAGTTCTTC. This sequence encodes CASREREGSNEQFF. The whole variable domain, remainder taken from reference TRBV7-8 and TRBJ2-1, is GAGVSQSPRYKVAKRGQDVALRCDPISGHVSLFWYQQALGQGPEFLTYFQNEAQLDKSGLPSDRFFAERPEGSVSTLKIQRTQQEDSAVYLCASREREGSNEQFFGPGTRLTVL.

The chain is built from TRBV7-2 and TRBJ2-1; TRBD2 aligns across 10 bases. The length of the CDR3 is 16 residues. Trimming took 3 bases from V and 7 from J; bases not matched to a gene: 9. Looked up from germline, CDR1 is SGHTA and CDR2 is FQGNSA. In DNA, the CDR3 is TGTGCCAGCAGCTTGGGGGCTAGCGGGAGACAAAATGAGCAGTTCTTC. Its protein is CASSLGASGRQNEQFF. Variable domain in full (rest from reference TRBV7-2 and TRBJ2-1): GAGVSQSPSNKVTEKGKDVELRCDPISGHTALYWYRQSLGQGLEFLIYFQGNSAPDKSGLPSDRFSAERTGGSVSTLTIQRTQQEDSAVYLCASSLGASGRQNEQFFGPGTRLTVL.

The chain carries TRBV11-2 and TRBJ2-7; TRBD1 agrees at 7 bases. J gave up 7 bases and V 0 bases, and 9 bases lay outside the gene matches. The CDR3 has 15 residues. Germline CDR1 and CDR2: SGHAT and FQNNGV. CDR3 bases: TGTGCCAGCAGCTTAGATAGGAACAGGGGATGGGAGCAGTACTTC. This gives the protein CASSLDRNRGWEQYF.

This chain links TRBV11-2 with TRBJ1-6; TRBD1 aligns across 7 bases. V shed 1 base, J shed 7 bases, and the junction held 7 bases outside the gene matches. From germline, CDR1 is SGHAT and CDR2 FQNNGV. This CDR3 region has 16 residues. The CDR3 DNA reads TGTGCCAGCAGCTTAGTTCAGCCAGGGGGGAATTCACCCCTCCACTTT. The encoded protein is CASSLVQPGGNSPLHF.

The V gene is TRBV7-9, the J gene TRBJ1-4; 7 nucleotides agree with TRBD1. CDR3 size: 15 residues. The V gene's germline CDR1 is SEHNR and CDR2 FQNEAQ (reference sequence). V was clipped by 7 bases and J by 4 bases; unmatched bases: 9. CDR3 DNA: TGTGCCAGCACTTCTAACCAGGGGGATAATGAAAAACTGTTTTTT. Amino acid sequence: CASTSNQGDNEKLFF.

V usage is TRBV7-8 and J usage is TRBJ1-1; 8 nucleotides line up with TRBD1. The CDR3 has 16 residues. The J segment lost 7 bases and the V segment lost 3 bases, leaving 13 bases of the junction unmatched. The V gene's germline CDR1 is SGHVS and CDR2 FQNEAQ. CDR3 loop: CASSFHPSGQAFEAFF. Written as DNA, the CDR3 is TGTGCCAGCAGCTTCCATCCTTCGGGACAGGCCTTTGAAGCTTTCTTT.

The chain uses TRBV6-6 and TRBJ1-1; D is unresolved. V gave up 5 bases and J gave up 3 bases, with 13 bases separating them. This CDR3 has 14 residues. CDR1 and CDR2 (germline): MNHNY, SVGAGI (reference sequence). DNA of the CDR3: TGTGCCAGCAGTCCCCAGTTTTTTGACACTGAAGCTTTCTTT. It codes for CASSPQFFDTEAFF.

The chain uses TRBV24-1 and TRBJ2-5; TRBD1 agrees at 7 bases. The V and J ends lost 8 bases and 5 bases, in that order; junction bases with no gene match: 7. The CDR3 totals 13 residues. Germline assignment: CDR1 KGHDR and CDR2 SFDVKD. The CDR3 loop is CATTTGIGETQYF. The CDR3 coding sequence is TGTGCCACCACGACAGGGATAGGGGAGACCCAGTACTTC.

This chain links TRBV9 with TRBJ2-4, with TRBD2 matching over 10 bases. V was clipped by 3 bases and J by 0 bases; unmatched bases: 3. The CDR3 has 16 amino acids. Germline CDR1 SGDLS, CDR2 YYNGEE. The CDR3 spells CASSEGLAIAKNIQYF. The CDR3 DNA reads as TGTGCCAGCAGCGAGGGACTAGCGATAGCCAAAAACATTCAGTACTTC.

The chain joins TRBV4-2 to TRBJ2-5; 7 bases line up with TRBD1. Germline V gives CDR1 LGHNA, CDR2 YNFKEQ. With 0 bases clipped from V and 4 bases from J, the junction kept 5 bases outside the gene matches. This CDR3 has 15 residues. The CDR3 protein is CASSQESRQGETQYF. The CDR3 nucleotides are TGTGCCAGCAGCCAAGAGTCTAGACAGGGAGAGACCCAGTACTTC.

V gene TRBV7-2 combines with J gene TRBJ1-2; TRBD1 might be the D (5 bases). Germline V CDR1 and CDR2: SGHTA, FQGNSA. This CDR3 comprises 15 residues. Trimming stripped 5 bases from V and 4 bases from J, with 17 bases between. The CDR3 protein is CASSPSPRDGYGYTF. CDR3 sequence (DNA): TGTGCCAGCAGCCCCTCGCCCAGGGATGGCTATGGCTACACCTTC.

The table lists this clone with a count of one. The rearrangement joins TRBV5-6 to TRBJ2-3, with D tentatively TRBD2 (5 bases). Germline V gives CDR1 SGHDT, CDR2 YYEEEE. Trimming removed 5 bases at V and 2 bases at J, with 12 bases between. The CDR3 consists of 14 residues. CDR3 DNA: TGTGCCAGCAGTGAGGGTCAACTCACAGATACGCAGTATTTT. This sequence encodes CASSEGQLTDTQYF. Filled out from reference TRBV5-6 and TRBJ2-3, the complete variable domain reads DAGVTQSPTHLIKTRGQQVTLRCSPKSGHDTVSWYQQALGQGPQFIFQYYEEEERQRGNFPDRFSGHQFPNYSSELNVNALLLGDSALYLCASSEGQLTDTQYFGPGTRLTVL.